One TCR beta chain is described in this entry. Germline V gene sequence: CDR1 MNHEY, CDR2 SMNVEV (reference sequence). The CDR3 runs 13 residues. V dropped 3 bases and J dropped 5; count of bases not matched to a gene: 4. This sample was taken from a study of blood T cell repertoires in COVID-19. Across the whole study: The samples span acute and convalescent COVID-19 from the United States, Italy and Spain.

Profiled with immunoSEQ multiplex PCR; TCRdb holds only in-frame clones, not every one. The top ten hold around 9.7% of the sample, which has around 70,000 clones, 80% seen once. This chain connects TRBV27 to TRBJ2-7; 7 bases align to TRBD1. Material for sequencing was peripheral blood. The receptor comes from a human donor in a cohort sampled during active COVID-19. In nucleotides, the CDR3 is TGTGCCAGCAGTTTTTGGACAGGAGACGAGCAGTACTTC. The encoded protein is CASSFWTGDEQYF.